A single sample is the source of the 15 T cell receptor beta chains below, sequenced in a study of blood T cell repertoires in COVID-19. Some clones are missing from TCRdb's copy, which holds only in-frame ones; the method was immunoSEQ multiplex PCR. The table shows roughly 100,000 clones, with about 80% occurring only once. The sequencing sample was made of peripheral blood. Every receptor here comes from a woman of 80 years or more with active or convalescent COVID-19.

The chain links TRBV14 to TRBJ1-1; D remains ambiguous. The CDR3 loop spans 15 amino acids. Germline V gene data show CDR1 as SGHDN and CDR2 as FVKESK. Deletions cut 3 bases from V and 3 bases from J, with 14 bases between. DNA for the CDR3: TGTGCCAGCAGCCAGATTAACAGAGCCCACACTGAAGCTTTCTTT. This translates into CASSQINRAHTEAFF.

The chain uses TRBV5-5 and TRBJ1-2; D not certain. Trimming cost V 4 bases and J 4 bases, with 17 bases left between them. The CDR3 length is 15 residues. Germline CDR1 reads SGHKS; CDR2 reads YYEKEE (reference sequence). This chain's CDR3 is CASSPMGGIGYGYTF. CDR3 in DNA: TGTGCCAGCAGCCCCATGGGAGGGATCGGCTATGGCTACACCTTC.

V gene TRBV7-2 combines with J gene TRBJ1-1; D gene uncertain. This CDR3 comprises 11 residues. Germline-derived CDR1 and CDR2 are SGHTA and FQGNSA. The ends were cut back, 5 bases at V and 6 bases at J, with 7 bases in the middle. CDR3 coding DNA: TGTGCCAGCAGCATCACAGCTGAAGCTTTCTTT. It specifies CASSITAEAFF.

This clone appeared a single time. V usage is TRBV2 and J usage is TRBJ2-4; tentatively, D is TRBD2 (5 bases). This CDR3 has 15 amino acids. Germline values: CDR1 SNHLY, CDR2 FYNNEI. V shed 7 bases and J shed 8 bases, with 21 bases lying between them. CDR3 DNA: TGTGCCAGCACCGTCTTCCGGGATCCTTCGGACATTCAGTACTTC. Its translation is CASTVFRDPSDIQYF.

The rearrangement joins TRBV19 to TRBJ2-2, with 8 bases fitting TRBD1. Losses at the gene ends were 5 bases for V and 5 bases for J; bases not matched to a gene: 10. The CDR3 is 16 amino acids. Germline CDR1 LNHDA, CDR2 SQIVND (reference sequence). The CDR3 loop is CASSLSGRGLTGELFF. The CDR3 nucleotides read TGTGCCAGTAGTCTAAGCGGCAGGGGGCTAACCGGGGAGCTGTTTTTT.

This clone was observed once. This rearrangement joins TRBV15 to TRBJ1-4; D call uncertain. This CDR3 contains 16 residues. Germline V gene data show CDR1 as LNHNV and CDR2 as YYDKDF (reference sequence). The V gene lost 0 bases and the J gene lost 0 bases, with 8 bases spanning the gap. In DNA, the CDR3 is TGTGCCACCAGCAGAGATCTCCTAACAACTAATGAAAAACTGTTTTTT. Translating gives CATSRDLLTTNEKLFF.

The rearrangement uses TRBV12-5 and TRBJ1-5; maybe TRBD1 (6 bases). Germline loops: CDR1 LGHNT, CDR2 FRNRAP. V lost 6 bases, J lost 10 bases, and 22 bases lay in between. This CDR3 spans 15 amino acids. CDR3 loop: CASGVEGGPLYPQHF. CDR3 sequence (DNA): TGTGCTAGTGGGGTTGAAGGGGGTCCTCTTTATCCCCAGCATTTT.

The genes are TRBV9 and TRBJ2-6, with D possibly matching TRBD1 (6 bases). This CDR3 has 17 residues. V shed 0 bases and J shed 0 bases, with 10 bases lying between them. CDR1 and CDR2 (germline): SGDLS, YYNGEE. CDR3 nucleotides: TGTGCCAGCAGCGTAGGACAGGTGAACTCTGGGGCCAACGTCCTGACTTTC. This codes for CASSVGQVNSGANVLTF.

The chain carries TRBV6-4 and TRBJ2-1; weak D call: TRBD1 (6 bases). CDR1 is MRHNA and CDR2 is SNTAGT in the germline V gene. Trimming stripped 9 bases from V and 13 bases from J, with 10 bases between. CDR3 size: 9 residues. The CDR3 region has the DNA TGTGCCAGGAACAGGGAACAGTTCTTC. It codes for CARNREQFF.

The rearrangement links TRBV5-4 to TRBJ2-5; possibly TRBD2 for D (5 bases). V lost 3 bases and J lost 3, with 9 bases in between. CDR1 is SGHNT, CDR2 YYREEE, per germline (reference sequence). The length of the CDR3 is 13 residues. CDR3 residues: CASSSRGEETQYF. The CDR3, as DNA: TGTGCCAGCAGCTCCCGGGGAGAAGAGACCCAGTACTTC.

The CDR3 DNA reads as TGTGCCACCAGTGTCCCAGGGGCAGGAGATACGCAGTATTTT. It encodes CATSVPGAGDTQYF. V usage is TRBV24-1 and J usage is TRBJ2-3, with D possibly matching TRBD1 (6 bases). The CDR3 contains 14 residues. V was cut by 5 bases and J by 5 bases, with 13 bases left in between. Per the germline V gene, CDR1 is KGHDR and CDR2 is SFDVKD.

J is TRBJ2-1 and V is TRBV28; D may be TRBD1 (6 bases). Germline CDR1 is MDHEN and CDR2 is SYDVKM. V was cut by 5 bases and J by 0 bases, with 14 bases left in between. This CDR3 spans 16 amino acids. The CDR3 nucleotides read TGTGCCAGCAGTGCCCTCCGACAGGCCTCCTACAATGAGCAGTTCTTC. Amino acid sequence: CASSALRQASYNEQFF.

V gene TRBV11-3 combines with J gene TRBJ2-1; 9 positions match TRBD1. The CDR3 runs to 12 residues. In germline, CDR1 is SGHNT, CDR2 YENEEA. The ends lost 5 bases at V and 9 bases at J; junction bases unmatched: 2. The CDR3 is CASSPDRGEQFF. The CDR3 DNA is TGTGCCAGCAGCCCGGACAGGGGTGAGCAGTTCTTC. The whole variable domain, filled in from reference TRBV11-3 and TRBJ2-1, reads EAGVVQSPRYKIIEKKQPVAFWCNPISGHNTLYWYLQNLGQGPELLIRYENEEAVDDSQLPKDRFSAERLKGVDSTLKIQPAELGDSAVYLCASSPDRGEQFFGPGTRLTVL.

This clone came up once. The chain uses TRBV6-5 and TRBJ1-5; 9 bases map to TRBD1. CDR1 is MNHEY and CDR2 is SVGAGI in the germline V gene. J gave up 7 bases and V 6 bases, and 7 bases lay outside the gene matches. This CDR3 contains 14 residues. The CDR3: CASRPTGGRQPQHF. CDR3 DNA: TGTGCCAGCAGGCCTACAGGGGGCAGGCAGCCCCAGCATTTT.

The V call is TRBV28, the J call TRBJ1-4, with D tentatively TRBD1 (5 bases). The CDR3 spans 17 residues. V lost 1 base, J lost 3 bases, and 15 bases lay in between. CDR1 is MDHEN and CDR2 is SYDVKM in the germline V gene. The CDR3 here is CASSLLTGTGPNEKLFF. The CDR3 DNA is TGTGCCAGCAGTTTATTGACCGGGACTGGACCTAATGAAAAACTGTTTTTT.